These 10 T cell receptor beta chains were sequenced from one sample in a study of T cell repertoires in aging, cancer and after chemotherapy. Amplification of TCR beta used genomic DNA extracted from peripheral blood. Multiplex touch-down PCR with TRB-A/B primers amplified rearranged V-D-J TRB sequences. MiXCR, run by TCRdb on the multiplex PCR reads, gives a single entry per CDR3 protein. Altogether more than 10,000 distinct CDR3 sequences are present, about 33% being singletons, with the ten largest covering over 15%. The source material was blood. The receptors come from a human donor in good health. The donor label of this sample is uncertain.

About this clonotype itself: Germline is not matched at one junction end, which may reflect a read error. The rearrangement joins TRBV13 to TRBJ2-3; 7 nucleotides align to TRBD2. The CDR3 has 14 residues. Germline lookup yields CDR1 PRHDT and CDR2 FYEKMQ (reference sequence). This CDR3 is CASSTTSPTDTQYF. The CDR3 DNA sequence: TGCGCCAGCAGCACGACTAGCCCCACAGATACGCAGTATTTT.

This clonotype was counted between two and nine times. This chain links TRBV5-6 with TRBJ2-7, with 10 positions matching TRBD2. This CDR3 spans 14 amino acids. V trimming: 5 bases; J trimming: 1 base; junction bases outside the gene matches: 3. CDR1 SGHDT and CDR2 YYEEEE come from the germline V gene. This chain's CDR3 is CASRLSGGSYEQYF. Here the CDR3 DNA reads TGTGCCAGCAGACTTAGCGGGGGGTCCTACGAGCAGTACTTC.

This clonotype was seen more than once but under ten times. The chain uses TRBV18 and TRBJ2-7, with 11 positions matching TRBD2. CDR1 and CDR2 from the germline V gene are KGHSH and LQKENI. CDR3 length: 18 residues. J gave up 2 bases and V 3 bases, and 12 bases lay outside the gene matches. For the CDR3, the DNA is TGTGCCAGCTCACCCGGTGGCCTTGTTAGCGGGGGGGCCTACGAGCAGTACTTC. Translating it yields CASSPGGLVSGGAYEQYF.

This clonotype was seen more than once but under ten times. The V and J genes are TRBV6-1 and TRBJ1-5; 9 bases fit TRBD1. CDR1 and CDR2 from the germline V gene are MNHNS and SASEGT. The junction had 10 bases not matched to a gene; V was cut back by 6 bases and J by 4 bases. The CDR3 length is 16 residues. CDR3: CASSSPPGTGNQPQHF. The CDR3, as DNA: TGTGCCAGCAGCTCTCCACCCGGGACAGGGAATCAGCCCCAGCATTTT.

This chain connects TRBV19 to TRBJ2-5; tentative D call: TRBD2 (5 bases). V lost 3 bases, J lost 5 bases, and 13 bases lay in between. The CDR3 is 14 residues long. The germline V gene has CDR1 LNHDA and CDR2 SQIVND (reference sequence). DNA for the CDR3: TGTGCCAGTAGTATCCGGGGTTGGGCGGAGACCCAGTACTTC. Protein product: CASSIRGWAETQYF.

The CDR3 sequence: CASSYLATGGYEQYF. CDR3 nucleotide sequence: TGTGCCAGCAGTTACCTCGCGACAGGGGGCTACGAGCAGTACTTC. The rearrangement links TRBV6-5 to TRBJ2-7; 9 bases agree with TRBD1. The CDR3 has 15 amino acids. Germline loops: CDR1 MNHEY, CDR2 SVGAGI. Trimming removed 2 bases from V and 3 bases from J; junction bases left unmatched: 5.

This clonotype was detected once. The chain carries TRBV29-1 and TRBJ2-2; D is unresolved. Germline CDR1 and CDR2: SQVTM and ANQGSEA. The CDR3 runs to 14 residues. With 5 bases removed from V and 8 bases from J, the gap between germline ends came to 18 bases. CDR3 in amino acids: CSVRAGMGSGELFF. The CDR3 nucleotides read TGCAGCGTTCGGGCAGGAATGGGCTCGGGGGAGCTGTTTTTT.

This clonotype was counted between two and nine times. The chain joins TRBV19 to TRBJ1-2, with TRBD1 matching over 11 bases. V lost 7 bases, J lost 2 bases, and 9 bases stayed unmatched. In germline, CDR1 is LNHDA, CDR2 SQIVND (reference sequence). CDR3 length equals 16 residues. The CDR3 reads CASKTGQGAPNYGYTF. The CDR3 DNA reads TGTGCCAGTAAGACCGGACAGGGGGCGCCCAACTATGGCTACACCTTC.

The chain combines TRBV6-6 with TRBJ1-2; no clear D gene. Germline V gene lookup returns CDR1 MNHNY and CDR2 SVGAGI (reference sequence). The V and J ends lost 7 bases and 2 bases respectively, with 14 bases between them. The CDR3 loop spans 14 amino acids. This CDR3 reads CASTLLAVNYGYTF. The CDR3 nucleotides are TGTGCCAGCACCCTACTTGCGGTGAACTATGGCTACACCTTC.

CDR3 nucleotide sequence: TGTGCCACCAGTGATCCCCCTCCCGGTGCCCAGGAGCAGTTCTTC. This encodes CATSDPPPGAQEQFF. The V gene is TRBV24-1, the J gene TRBJ2-1, with no clear D. Germline V gene sequence: CDR1 KGHDR, CDR2 SFDVKD. Between the trimmed V and J ends, which lost 3 bases and 10 bases, there was a span of 18 bases. CDR3 length: 15 residues.